The entry below gives a single T cell receptor beta chain sequence along with its context. In its sample, this clonotype comes out as medium-sized (0.01 to 0.1%). The clone's antigen remains unknown. Base qualities are not recorded, but no much larger clone differs from it by a single base. This sample was included in a study of early T cells in non-severe SARS-CoV-2 infection (dated by TCRdb to the early 2020s). The study in broad terms: Because TCR sequencing relied on bulk RNA taken from unsorted whole blood, pairing of alpha and beta chains was not possible.

Libraries were made using 5' RACE. TCRdb records NextSeq 500 as the sequencer. The TCR library protocol attached unique molecular identifiers to individual cDNA molecules to correct for sequencing error and PCR bias. Both TCR alpha and beta chains were sequenced, and tight co-correlation was observed between alpha and beta sequence abundances in each sample. For the original study's pipeline: Decombinator V4 was used to annotate TCR sequences for V gene, J gene and CDR3. Expanded TCRs were defined as changing significantly between any two time points under a Poisson model with p below 0.0001. TCR abundances were normalised to the total number of TCRs sequenced per sample and were expressed as counts per million. MAIT TCRs were defined by TRAV1-2 paired with TRAJ12, TRAJ20 or TRAJ33, and iNKT TCRs by TRAV10 paired with TRAJ18. VDJdb, accessed 1 November 2021, was searched for CMV, EBV and SARS-CoV-2 annotated TCRs, with TCRs annotated for multiple antigens excluded. The raw public data were reprocessed by TCRdb itself: fastp quality trimming at Q25, MiXCR clonotype calling, in-frame beta chains only. Every CDR3 protein is listed once, alongside the most common genes and DNA of its rows. In this record, the V and J calls reflect TCRdb's handling and not the investigators' own analysis. The sample has 55,000 to 75,000 distinct CDR3 sequences on record, 11% of them singletons. 6.4% of the sample rests with the top ten.

Set within a cohort of healthcare workers in London, UK, this nested case-control study involved weekly PCR testing of nasopharyngeal swabs along with blood sampling. Healthcare workers were enrolled in the week of the UK lockdown, from 23 to 31 March 2020, and were followed every week for up to roughly 15 weeks. From the cysteine up to the phenylalanine, the CDR3 has a length of 11 residues. Of all the DNA, just the CDR3 is kept, 33 bases in frame from base 1. V gives up 6 bases and J gives up 6 bases, and the segment between their germline ends measures 7 bases. What the study reported, not specific to this receptor: Matching against VDJdb was skewed toward anti-spike CD8 responses, likely underestimated virus-specific expansions, and missed private and CD4 specificities.

The chain joins TRBV12-3 or TRBV12-4 to TRBJ2-3, with the D gene uncertain. The specimen was whole blood. This TCR was recovered from an adult who was a healthcare worker with PCR-confirmed SARS-CoV-2 infection or an uninfected control (not recorded which). The DNA sequence follows: TGTGCCAGCAGCCCCAGGGATACGCAGTATTTT. This codes for CASSPRDTQYF.